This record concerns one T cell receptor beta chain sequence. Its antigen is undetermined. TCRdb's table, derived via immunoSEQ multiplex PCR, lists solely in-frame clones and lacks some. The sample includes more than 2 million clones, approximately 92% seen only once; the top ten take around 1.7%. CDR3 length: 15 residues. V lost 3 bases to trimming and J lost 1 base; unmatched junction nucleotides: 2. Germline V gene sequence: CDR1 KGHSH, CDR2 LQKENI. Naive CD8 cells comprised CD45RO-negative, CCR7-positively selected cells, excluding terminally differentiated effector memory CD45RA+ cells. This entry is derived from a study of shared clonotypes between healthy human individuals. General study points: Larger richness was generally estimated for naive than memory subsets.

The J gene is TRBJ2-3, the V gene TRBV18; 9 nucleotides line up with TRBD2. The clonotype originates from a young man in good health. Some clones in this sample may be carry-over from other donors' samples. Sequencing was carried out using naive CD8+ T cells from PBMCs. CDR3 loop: CASSPRTSGTDTQYF. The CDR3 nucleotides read TGTGCCAGCTCACCTAGGACTAGCGGCACAGATACGCAGTATTTT.